This TCR beta chain was retrieved from a study of cytomegalovirus exposure and HLA in healthy donors. It was with 60 Vbeta and 13 Jbeta primers that the PCR ran. The repertoire was sequenced with immunoSEQ multiplex PCR; TCRdb's copy has only in-frame clones and lacks some. The sample includes approximately 140,000 clones, 84% seen only once; the top ten take about 2.5%. Germline lookup yields CDR1 MNHNS and CDR2 SASEGT. The CDR3 extends over 14 amino acids. V was clipped by 0 bases and J by 8 bases; unmatched bases: 3. Comment on this clone: No antigen is known for it.

Study observations and caveats: Investigators reported 150 to 200 TCR beta chains as tied to cytomegalovirus. With later analysis, a missense DCLRE1C variant became linked to TCR beta V- and J-gene trimming.

The sequencing input was PBMCs. The clonotype comes from a man aged 50 to 60 in good health and CMV-seronegative. The gene calls are TRBV6-1 and TRBJ1-2; TRBD1 matches at 10 bases. The CDR3 loop is CASSEAGTGVGYTF. CDR3 DNA: TGTGCCAGCAGTGAAGCCGGGACAGGGGTGGGCTACACCTTC.